This TCR beta chain comes out of a study of beta chain features in type 1 diabetes. Study-wide results and caveats: All four CD4+ subsets from Type 1 diabetes patients carried moderately but significantly shorter TCRB CDR3s. Patients with type 1 diabetes carried fewer insertions and had more deletions at their VDJ junctions.

Concerning this clone: What it binds is not known. The sample carries other DNA sequences with the same CDR3.

The CDR3 totals 13 residues. Per the germline V gene, CDR1 is SGHTA and CDR2 is FQGNSA. The V and J ends lost 5 bases and 1 base respectively, with 7 bases between them. Since all of the isolated RNA was reverse transcribed, expressed TCRB transcripts were what got sequenced. TCRdb's copy holds only in-frame clones and misses some; the assay was immunoSEQ multiplex PCR. The data hold approximately 250,000 clones, with around 9.9% observed a single time. The receptor comes from a man aged 25 to 45 with type 1 diabetes. Sequenced input: naive CD4+ T cells from blood. This sequence joins TRBV7-2 and TRBJ2-3, with D maybe TRBD1 (5 bases). CDR3 loop: CASSGRGTDTQYF. The CDR3 DNA sequence: TGTGCCAGCAGCGGCAGGGGCACAGATACGCAGTATTTT.